This T cell receptor beta chain is from a study of cytotoxic CD8 clonotypes in ibrutinib-treated CLL. Only in-frame clones appear in the TCRdb table, and some are missing; sequencing was by immunoSEQ multiplex PCR. Found here are roughly 220,000 clones, more than 75% of them singletons; the top ten hold over 10%. Germline CDR1 MNHEY, CDR2 SVGAGI. Trimming at V came to 6 bases and at J to 7 bases, leaving 5 bases not matched to a gene. This CDR3 has 14 amino acids. The chain employs TRBV6-5 and TRBJ1-5, with 11 bases that match TRBD1. The sample was PBMCs, taken after 12 months of ibrutinib treatment. The TCR comes from a human donor with chronic lymphocytic leukemia. The CDR3 region is CASSWTGGGQPQHF. The CDR3 DNA is TGTGCCAGCAGCTGGACAGGGGGCGGGCAGCCCCAGCATTTT.